Reported below is one T cell receptor (beta chain). Other DNA sequences within the sample encode an identical CDR3. Method: immunoSEQ multiplex PCR; TCRdb's copy keeps in-frame clones and lacks some. The sample has more than 150,000 clones; about 86% are singletons. This entry belongs to a study of blood T cell repertoires in COVID-19. With 4 bases removed from V and 4 bases from J, the gap between germline ends came to 9 bases. CDR1 is SGHNT and CDR2 is YYREEE in the germline V gene (reference sequence). This CDR3 contains 12 residues. This TCR derives from a man in his forties or fifties with active or convalescent COVID-19. The sequencing sample was made of peripheral blood. This chain uses TRBV5-4 with TRBJ2-7; maybe TRBD1 (5 bases). CDR3 DNA: TGTGCCAGCAGCCTTAGGGGATACGAGCAGTACTTC. As protein: CASSLRGYEQYF.